These T cell receptor beta chains were read from a single sample in a study of CD4 T cells in relation to SARS-CoV-2 and coronaviruses. Generated by immunoSEQ multiplex PCR, the TCRdb table keeps only in-frame clones and is missing some. This sample has about 59,000 clones; about nine tenths occur once, and the top ten carry roughly 1.5%. Input material: memory CD4+ T cells from PBMCs. The source is a human donor in good health. The CDR3 runs from the conserved cysteine through the conserved F or W.

TRBJ2-7	TRBV7-8	CASSLVSGGLFYEQYF
TRBJ2-7	TRBV15	CATSREGGGYEQYF
TRBJ2-7	TRBV24-1	CATSQHGTPNEQYF
TRBJ2-1	TRBV4-1	CASSFRDSLYNEQFF
TRBJ1-6	TRBV3-1/TRBV3-2	CASSQNPQLSSYNSPLHF
TRBJ2-1	TRBV15	CATMRDIGDEQFF
TRBJ1-3	TRBV28	CASSKGNTGNTIYF
TRBJ2-4	TRBV4-1	CASSPLGGPQNIQYF
TRBJ1-1	TRBV5-6	CASSPNPHTTGRILTEAFF
TRBJ2-5	TRBV7-2	CASTPGGAQYF
TRBJ1-1	TRBV24-1	CATSDGTANTEAFF
TRBJ2-3	TRBV18	CASSPQGTSGITGTDTQYF
TRBJ2-3	TRBV9	CASSGPDRTDTQYF
TRBJ2-2	TRBV9	CASSGSSGRTTGELFF
TRBJ2-1	TRBV7-2	CASSLAGGFDEQFF
TRBJ1-2	TRBV28	CASSLARGTNEEYGYTF
TRBJ2-1	TRBV4-1	CASSQEKGLVGGNEQFF
TRBJ2-2	TRBV2	CASRLAGEHTGELFF
TRBJ2-7	TRBV21-1	CASSNKRDLRGNYEQYF
TRBJ1-2	TRBV12-3/TRBV12-4	CASRGTGDYGYTF
TRBJ1-1	TRBV27	CASSYRGGNTEAFF
TRBJ1-5	TRBV6-5	CASSTQVNQPQHF
TRBJ2-1	TRBV10-3	CAISSGNEQFF
TRBJ1-3	TRBV28	CASSLSSSSGNTIYF
TRBJ1-1	TRBV6-2/TRBV6-3	CASSYRVGTEAFF
TRBJ1-1	TRBV5-6	CASSNRGRRTEAFF
TRBJ2-7	TRBV9	CASSVRYGDEQYF
TRBJ2-4	TRBV20-1	CSASRQGFSKNIQYF
TRBJ2-5	TRBV5-4	CASSIAGVSTLTQYF
TRBJ2-5	TRBV5-1	CASSLTGSETQYF
TRBJ2-3	TRBV7-3	CASSPREGNTDTQYF
TRBJ2-2	TRBV18	CASSRTGGQSGELFF
TRBJ2-5	TRBV5-5	CASSLGAGQLQETQYF
TRBJ2-1	TRBV11-2	CASSLDYYEQFF
TRBJ1-2	TRBV28	CASRTTGTHYGYTF
TRBJ2-1	TRBV19	CASSISRRDEQFF
TRBJ1-1	TRBV3-1/TRBV3-2	CASSQKVGWRQGALNTEAFF
TRBJ2-2	TRBV5-6	CASTRRGANTGELFF
TRBJ1-4	TRBV19	CASTVTGASEKLFF
TRBJ2-3	TRBV3-1/TRBV3-2	CASSQGTAGSDTQYF
TRBJ1-5	TRBV6-2/TRBV6-3	CASSAGRDTQRHF
TRBJ2-7	TRBV7-8	CASRRTSGSFYEQYF
TRBJ2-7	TRBV4-1	CASSQDKGLAGVNRNYEQYF
TRBJ1-3	TRBV28	CASSGFGQGLSGNTIYF
TRBJ2-1	TRBV18	CASSPPLGEGGIAFF
TRBJ1-5	TRBV6-1	CASSEAVYGRQGRLQPQHF
TRBJ2-5	TRBV20-1	CSALPPKTQYF
TRBJ2-5	TRBV28	CASRTMLLGWETQYF
TRBJ1-5	TRBV2	CASNTGGSDQPQHF
TRBJ2-7	TRBV14	CASSQAAPLEQYF
TRBJ1-1	TRBV28	CASSLRTNTEAFF
TRBJ1-5	TRBV12-3/TRBV12-4	CASRSLGQPQHF
TRBJ2-5	TRBV11-3	CASSYSSDRGQETQYF
TRBJ2-7	TRBV7-2	CASSLGHFYEQYF